This entry lists 8 T cell receptor beta chains sequenced from one sample in a study of blood T cell repertoires in COVID-19. TCRdb's copy holds only in-frame clones and misses some; the assay was immunoSEQ multiplex PCR. The sample contains around 150,000 clones, about four fifths of which appear only once. Specimen: peripheral blood. These receptors originate from a woman older than 75 with acute or convalescent COVID-19.

The J gene is TRBJ2-7, the V gene TRBV6-5; TRBD2 agrees at 9 bases. The CDR3 runs 16 residues. V was pared by 0 bases and J by 4 bases, with 7 bases of the junction left unmatched. Germline CDR1 MNHEY, CDR2 SVGAGI. CDR3 sequence: CASSYSLGGRGYEQYF. The CDR3 DNA reads TGTGCCAGCAGTTACTCACTAGGCGGGAGGGGGTACGAGCAGTACTTC.

CDR3 protein: CASSQAGGVRGNQPQHF. CDR3 sequence (DNA): TGTGCCAGTAGCCAAGCGGGAGGGGTCAGGGGCAATCAGCCCCAGCATTTT. The rearrangement uses TRBV19 and TRBJ1-5, with D possibly TRBD1 on 5 matching bases. Per the germline V gene, CDR1 is LNHDA and CDR2 is SQIVND (reference sequence). The CDR3 length is 17 residues. The ends were cut back, 6 bases at V and 2 bases at J, with 20 bases in the middle. Based on the CDR3 plus reference TRBV19 and TRBJ1-5, the full variable domain is DGGITQSPKYLFRKEGQNVTLSCEQNLNHDAMYWYRQDPGQGLRLIYYSQIVNDFQKGDIAEGYSVSREKKESFPLTVTSAQKNPTAFYLCASSQAGGVRGNQPQHFGDGTRLSIL.

J is TRBJ2-5 and V is TRBV4-1; 7 bases line up with TRBD1. The CDR3 runs to 15 residues. CDR1 and CDR2 (germline): MGHRA, YSYEKL. The V and J ends lost 3 bases and 5 bases, in that order; junction bases with no gene match: 9. The CDR3 nucleotides are TGCGCCAGCAGCCACATCCAGGGGGTTGGGGAGACCCAGTACTTC. This gives the protein CASSHIQGVGETQYF.

This clone was recorded a few times. V gene TRBV30 combines with J gene TRBJ2-4; maybe TRBD1 (6 bases). The CDR3 length is 13 residues. Trimming shortened V by 1 base and J by 8 bases, and 12 bases separated the two germline ends. The V gene's germline CDR1 is GTSNPN and CDR2 SVGIG (reference sequence). CDR3 DNA: TGTGCCTGGAGTGGTGCAGGGGCGGACATTCAGTACTTC. Encoded protein: CAWSGAGADIQYF.

This clone was detected once. The chain uses TRBV6-5 and TRBJ1-5; 7 bases are a match to TRBD1. J lost 4 bases, V lost 6 bases, and 9 bases had no gene match. CDR3 length: 15 residues. In germline, CDR1 is MNHEY, CDR2 SVGAGI. CDR3 coding DNA: TGTGCCAGCAGCGACCGGGACAGCCTAAATCAGCCCCAGCATTTT. It yields the protein CASSDRDSLNQPQHF.

In this sample, this clone turned up a few times. The V gene is TRBV6-5, the J gene TRBJ2-2; D not certain. This CDR3 is 12 amino acids long. Germline CDR1 reads MNHEY; CDR2 reads SVGAGI. V was cut by 6 bases and J by 7 bases, with 9 bases left in between. DNA for the CDR3: TGTGCCAGCAGCCTACAGCTCGGGGAGCTGTTTTTT. Its translation is CASSLQLGELFF.

V usage is TRBV7-9 and J usage is TRBJ1-2, with D unresolved. This CDR3 is built from 14 residues. From germline, CDR1 is SEHNR and CDR2 FQNEAQ (reference sequence). V was trimmed by 7 bases and J by 2 bases, leaving 14 bases between them. The CDR3 region is CASTTGGVNYGYTF. The CDR3 DNA reads TGTGCCAGCACCACCGGCGGGGTCAACTATGGCTACACCTTC. Filled out from reference TRBV7-9 and TRBJ1-2, the complete variable domain reads DTGVSQNPRHKITKRGQNVTFRCDPISEHNRLYWYRQTLGQGPEFLTYFQNEAQLEKSRLLSDRFSAERPKGSFSTLEIQRTEQGDSAMYLCASTTGGVNYGYTFGSGTRLTVV.

CDR3 DNA: TGTGCCAGCAGCCATCACTCGGGAGGAGAAAAACTGTTTTTT. It codes for CASSHHSGGEKLFF. The chain uses TRBV3-1 (or the pseudogene TRBV3-2) and TRBJ1-4; no clear D gene. V lost 3 bases, J lost 8 bases, and 13 bases lay in between. Germline V CDR1 and CDR2: LGHDT, YNNKEL (reference sequence). This CDR3 spans 14 amino acids.